This T cell receptor (beta chain) stems from a study of cytomegalovirus exposure and HLA in healthy donors. Germline V CDR1 and CDR2: MDHEN, SYDVKM. The CDR3 runs 17 residues. Trimming left V 6 bases short and J 0 bases short, with 21 bases between. The validation cohort, a group of some 120 subjects, included the donors and was separate from the roughly 620-subject first cohort. Sequenced by immunoSEQ multiplex PCR; TCRdb stores in-frame clones only, minus some. The repertoire holds fewer than 150,000 clones, about 91% seen once, with approximately 7.5% in the top ten. The clonotype was recovered from a woman younger than 30 in good health and CMV-seropositive. The genes are TRBV28 and TRBJ2-7, with D possibly TRBD1 on 6 matching bases. The sample consisted of PBMCs. In DNA, the CDR3 is TGTGCCAGCAGCCACCGAACTAACAGGGTTAACTCCTACGAGCAGTACTTC. Protein sequence: CASSHRTNRVNSYEQYF.